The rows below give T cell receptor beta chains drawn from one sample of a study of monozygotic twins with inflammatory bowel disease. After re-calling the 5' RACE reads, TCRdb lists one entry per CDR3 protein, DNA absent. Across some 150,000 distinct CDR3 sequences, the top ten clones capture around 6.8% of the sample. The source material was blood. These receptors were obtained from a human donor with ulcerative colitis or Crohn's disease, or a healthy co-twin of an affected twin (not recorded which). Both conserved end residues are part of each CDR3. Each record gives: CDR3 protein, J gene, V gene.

cdr3_aa: CASSRSGSSYNEQFF
j_call: TRBJ2-1
v_call: TRBV6-2/TRBV6-3

cdr3_aa: CSATDSLYSNQPQHF
j_call: TRBJ1-5
v_call: TRBV20-1

cdr3_aa: CASSPDSHQPQHF
j_call: TRBJ1-5
v_call: TRBV18

cdr3_aa: CASSLMQGVESPLHF
j_call: TRBJ1-6
v_call: TRBV5-1

cdr3_aa: CASTTGGALRYGYTF
j_call: TRBJ1-2
v_call: TRBV6-1

cdr3_aa: CASSLSTTAYEQYF
j_call: TRBJ2-7
v_call: TRBV7-9

cdr3_aa: CAWSYGQPNTEAFF
j_call: TRBJ1-1
v_call: TRBV30

cdr3_aa: CASSPRTGYNSPLHF
j_call: TRBJ1-6
v_call: TRBV12-3/TRBV12-4

cdr3_aa: CASSLKGGGRNEQFF
j_call: TRBJ2-1
v_call: TRBV5-1

cdr3_aa: CSASPQGNYGYTF
j_call: TRBJ1-2
v_call: TRBV20-1

cdr3_aa: CSVRGRVVYNEQFF
j_call: TRBJ2-1
v_call: TRBV29-1

cdr3_aa: CAWSVPGQGINYGYTF
j_call: TRBJ1-2
v_call: TRBV30

cdr3_aa: CASSFDRGGIRQETQYF
j_call: TRBJ2-5
v_call: TRBV28

cdr3_aa: CASRPGQVIDTQYF
j_call: TRBJ2-3
v_call: TRBV5-1

cdr3_aa: CSARGLAGRAVYEQYF
j_call: TRBJ2-7
v_call: TRBV20-1

cdr3_aa: CASSLEWGPNNEQFF
j_call: TRBJ2-1
v_call: TRBV5-6

cdr3_aa: CSARGGANNEQFF
j_call: TRBJ2-1
v_call: TRBV20-1